This T cell receptor (beta chain) was recorded in a study of blood T cell repertoires in COVID-19. Trimming took off 0 bases at V and 7 bases at J, with 6 bases between the two ends. The CDR3 length is 12 residues. From germline, CDR1 is SNHLY and CDR2 FYNNEI. The table came from immunoSEQ multiplex PCR; TCRdb's copy has only in-frame clones and leaves some out. The repertoire includes over 150,000 clones, roughly 80% of them detected once, and less than 4% sits in the top ten. This clonotype originated in a woman aged 55-75 years who had recovered from COVID-19. What was sequenced was PBMCs or T cells enriched from blood (not recorded which). The chain recombines TRBV2 with TRBJ1-2, with a weak D call TRBD1 (5 bases). The CDR3 DNA follows: TGTGCCAGCAGTGAAGCGACAGCTGGCTACACCTTC. The encoded protein is CASSEATAGYTF. The entire variable domain, with the rest obtained from reference TRBV2 and TRBJ1-2, is as follows: EPEVTQTPSHQVTQMGQEVILRCVPISNHLYFYWYRQILGQKVEFLVSFYNNEISEKSEIFDDQFSVERPDGSNFTLKIRSTKLEDSAMYFCASSEATAGYTFGSGTRLTVV.